This T cell receptor (beta chain) is drawn from a study of cytomegalovirus exposure and HLA in healthy donors. The PCR contained 60 Vbeta and 13 Jbeta primers. The data were produced by immunoSEQ multiplex PCR, yet TCRdb's version contains in-frame clones alone and is incomplete. Of about 180,000 clones listed, approximately 80% are singletons. As to this clone: Its antigen is not identified.

General observations from the study: A later analysis reportedly found fewer N-insertions in an Asian-associated ancestry cluster than the roughly 670-donor mean. Follow-up analysis found HLA locus-dependent TCR association rates, highest for DRB1 and lowest for HLA-C. A later analysis associated 15,000 or so TCR beta sequences with HLA alleles at a 0.05 false discovery rate. The study put under 200 TCR beta chains on its list as cytomegalovirus-associated.

The CDR3 has 14 residues. Germline V CDR1 and CDR2: SGHNT, YYREEE (reference sequence). V lost 4 bases to trimming and J lost 2 bases, with 11 bases between them. The sample comprised PBMCs. The receptor was derived from a man aged 30 to 39 in good health and CMV-seronegative. The rearrangement uses TRBV5-4 and TRBJ2-3; D might be TRBD2 (6 bases). CDR3 protein: CASSPGLVTDTQYF. In DNA form, the CDR3 reads TGTGCCAGCAGCCCGGGACTGGTCACAGATACGCAGTATTTT.